The clone carrying this T cell receptor (beta chain) was counted ten times or more. Its cognate antigen is unknown. The CDR3 is 12 residues long. Germline CDR1 and CDR2: SGHAT and FQNNGV. The ends were cut back, 3 bases at V and 9 bases at J, with 9 bases in the middle. The data belong to a study of T cells in Graves' hyperthyroidism and ophthalmopathy. The wider study: Peripheral blood specimens were obtained at initial diagnosis, prior to any treatment. Findings and limits, study-wide: Classification by a 13 V-J model distinguished ophthalmopathy from stable hyperthyroidism. Blood samples included most of the expanded thyroid clonotypes exceeding 0.001.

RNA transcripts provided the source from which TCR beta CDR3 regions were amplified. When the TCR CDR3 underwent first-round RT-PCR, the HTBI primer set was used. TCRdb ran MiXCR on the multiplex PCR reads and lists one entry per CDR3 protein. The sample holds about 350,000 distinct CDR3 sequences; 14% are singletons and the top ten take around 25%. Patients having uncontrolled infection, another autoimmune disease, pregnancy or lactation were not included. Sequencing used blood. This sequence joins TRBV11-2 and TRBJ2-1; D could derive from TRBD1 or TRBD2 (6 bases each). The receptor's source is a woman in her thirties with Graves' hyperthyroidism. The CDR3 reads CASSFGGTEQFF. Here the CDR3 DNA reads TGTGCCAGCAGCTTCGGGGGCACTGAGCAGTTCTTC.